Sequencing of this T cell receptor (beta chain) was carried out in a study of blood T cells in healthy people across ages (dated by TCRdb to 2013 to 2016). Some background on the complete study: Template switching captured roughly one uniquely barcoded TCR beta cDNA molecule per two T cells in model experiments. To track age-related changes in TCR beta repertoire diversity, the study relied on deep sequencing normalized with unique cDNA molecular identifiers. Donors were grouped into four age groups: young (average 16 years), middle-aged (39), aged (around 60) and long-lived (just over 80). Two additional independent replicas of 1 million unique cDNA reads from the same blood draw were analyzed for two donors (one aged 18 to 30 and one aged 80 or older). To avoid experimental bias, donors of different ages were distributed randomly across sequencing lanes. What the study reported, not specific to this receptor: As age increased, observed TCR beta diversity per million T cells dropped in a roughly linear way, and a significant reduction was already evident by age about 36. There was a strong correlation between observed TCR beta diversity and the percentage of naive T cells measured by flow cytometry. Estimates of total diversity from one million sequenced T cells were regarded as lower bounds and underestimates. Because profiling used bulk unsorted PBMCs, naive and antigen-experienced compartments could not be compared conclusively. The CMV infection status of donors was not known, potentially confounding age-related changes in expanded clonotypes. Compared with the aged group, the long-lived group had more naive CD4+ T cells, fewer expanded clones and increased TCR diversity, a pattern suggesting age selection.

The donors were roughly 40 Caucasian individuals from Russia, aged about 6 to 100 years, who were systemically healthy. Each donor gave 9.5 to 10 milliliters of peripheral blood, drawn into EDTA-treated Vacutainer tubes. Ficoll-Paque density-gradient centrifugation was used to isolate PBMCs, with at least 6.5 million obtained per sample. Total RNA was extracted from PBMCs with Trizol reagent, with at least 6 micrograms obtained per sample. For every donor, flow cytometry on a PBMC aliquot measured the percentage of naive CD45RAhigh/CD27high T cells. A word on this clonotype: Its antigen is unknown. At one boundary the junction diverges from the germline segment, which might be a read error.

Library preparation used 5' RACE. Sequencing was performed on an Illumina HiSeq 2500. The second PCR ran for about 7 to 11 cycles and used a J-beta primer mix along with a sample-barcoded 5' primer. Each TCR beta cDNA molecule received a unique molecular identifier from a template-switch 5' adaptor carrying 12 random nucleotides. Each sample yielded at least 3 million CDR3-containing paired-end reads. First-strand cDNA synthesis was performed from all RNA using the Mint cDNA synthesis kit, with priming by a TRBC-specific oligonucleotide. All cDNA was treated with uracil-DNA glycosylase and then went through a first 18-cycle PCR with the universal primers M1SS and BC2_uni_R. In the original analysis: Each sample was normalized by randomly selecting 1 million high-quality reads, each carrying a distinct molecular identifier. Instead of being binned into consensus sequences, reads that shared molecular identifiers were thrown out. MiTCR, run with a Q25 quality threshold and the strictest error-elimination algorithm, handled CDR3 identification, clonotype clustering and error correction. Lower-bound total TCR beta diversity was estimated with a nonparametric unseen species model using Euler transformation. TCRdb redid the processing of the public reads, applying fastp at Q25 and MiXCR, and retained in-frame beta chains. Here each entry gathers all rows of one CDR3 protein and keeps the most common genes and DNA. These V and J calls rely on TCRdb rather than the paper's analysis. The sample profile shows about 900,000 distinct CDR3 sequences; about 44% of them were found once. Clones ranked in the top ten supply about an eighth of the sample.

This TCR derives from a man aged 30 to 39 in good health. Source material: blood.

The bases are TGTGCCGGCAGCCCGGGCCAAACGTCAGAAGATACGCAGTATTTT. Its protein product is CAGSPGQTSEDTQYF. The rearrangement combines TRBV6-5 with TRBJ2-3; the D gene cannot be named for sure. The CDR3 spans 15 residues, from the cysteine through the phenylalanine. Only the CDR3 DNA is retained, 45 bases long and in frame from the first base. CDR1 MNHEY and CDR2 SVGAGI were looked up in the germline V gene.